One sample yielded the 6 T cell receptor beta chains listed below, sequenced in a study of blood T cell repertoires in COVID-19. Data came from immunoSEQ multiplex PCR; TCRdb stores just in-frame clones and leaves some out. Of about 210,000 clones detected, roughly 90% appear once; the ten largest clones hold 9% to 12%. Sequencing input: PBMCs or T cells enriched from blood (not recorded which). These receptors were obtained from a man aged 18 to 30 with acute COVID-19.

The J gene is TRBJ2-2, the V gene TRBV24-1; 13 bases fit TRBD2. CDR1 is KGHDR, CDR2 SFDVKD, per germline. This CDR3 contains 18 residues. With V trimmed by 4 bases and J by 5 bases, 9 bases remained unmatched. CDR3 loop: CATSDRGLAGVRTGELFF. The CDR3 DNA is TGTGCCACCAGTGACCGAGGACTAGCGGGAGTAAGAACCGGGGAGCTGTTTTTT.

This chain joins TRBV21-1 and TRBJ1-6; the D call of TRBD1 is as the table states it, not checked on the DNA. TRBV21-1 is recorded as a pseudogene. This CDR3 spans 15 amino acids. The CDR3 region has the DNA TGTGCCAACAGACCCCGGGACAGGTATAATTCACCCCTCCACTTT. Translated, it gives CANRPRDRYNSPLHF.

On this clone: Other DNA sequences within the sample encode an identical CDR3. This chain connects TRBV28 to TRBJ1-1, with 7 bases identical to TRBD1. Germline V gives CDR1 MDHEN, CDR2 SYDVKM. J gave up 0 bases and V 5 bases, and 3 bases lay outside the gene matches. This CDR3 is built from 14 residues. This CDR3 is CASSNRGLNTEAFF. The CDR3 bases are TGTGCCAGCAGTAACAGGGGCCTGAACACTGAAGCTTTCTTT.

There are many counts of this clone. The CDR3 sequence is CASSDRVFATNEKLFF. The CDR3 DNA follows: TGTGCCAGTAGTGATCGGGTGTTTGCAACTAATGAAAAACTGTTTTTT. The rearrangement joins TRBV19 to TRBJ1-4; no definite D call. Germline V lookup: CDR1 LNHDA, CDR2 SQIVND (reference sequence). The V end lost 5 bases, the J end lost 0 bases, and 13 bases lay between the germline ends. There are 16 residues in the CDR3.

The V gene is TRBV12-5, the J gene TRBJ2-7; weak D call: TRBD2 (5 bases). Germline V lookup: CDR1 LGHNT, CDR2 FRNRAP. V lost 2 bases and J 3 bases, leaving 14 bases between the germline ends. The CDR3 totals 15 residues. The CDR3 loop is CASGLPGRRNYEQYF. In nucleotides, the CDR3 is TGTGCTAGTGGTTTGCCCGGCAGGAGGAACTACGAGCAGTACTTC.

This clone was counted only a few times. The chain links TRBV18 to TRBJ2-7, with TRBD1 identical over 7 bases. V dropped 3 bases and J dropped 6; count of bases not matched to a gene: 2. The germline V gene encodes CDR1 KGHSH and CDR2 LQKENI. CDR3 size: 12 residues. The chain's CDR3 is CASSPWTGEQYF. The DNA of the CDR3 is TGTGCCAGCTCACCGTGGACAGGCGAGCAGTACTTC.